The 8 T cell receptor beta chains listed next were all sequenced from one sample in a study of CD8+CD57+ T cells in acquired aplastic anemia. Sequencing was done on patients that had shown CD8+CD57+ cell expansion by flow cytometry. TCR beta VDJ and CDR3 profiling used genomic DNA as template. TCRdb ran MiXCR on the reads and lists one entry per CDR3 protein. The sample comprises some 200,000 distinct CDR3 sequences, roughly 53% of which are singletons, and just under 20% rests with the top ten. Material: sorted CD4+, CD8+, or CD8+CD57+ T cells (not recorded which) from PBMCs. Receptors originate from a human donor with aplastic anemia.

Many counts were recorded for this clonotype. V gene TRBV6-6 combines with J gene TRBJ2-7; unclear D gene. Looked up from germline, CDR1 is MNHNY and CDR2 is SVGAGI (reference sequence). CDR3 length: 16 amino acids. The V gene lost 2 bases and the J gene lost 0 bases, with 14 bases spanning the gap. CDR3 nucleotides: TGTGCCAGCAGTTACCCCGGAAACAGCCCCTCCTACGAGCAGTACTTC. Amino acid sequence: CASSYPGNSPSYEQYF.

Remarks on this clonotype: Because the CDR3 is missing its conserved closing phenylalanine or tryptophan, this is likely a read error. The DNA is omitted, as the CDR3 cannot be located on it reliably, and the CDR3 follows TCRdb's listing. This rearrangement joins TRBV6-6 to TRBJ1-6; TRBD1, the table's D call, was not compared with the DNA. The germline CDR1 and CDR2 sequences are MNHNY and SVGAGI (reference sequence). The CDR3 totals 8 residues, both ends included. CDR3 in amino acids: CASSRDSY.

Comments on this clonotype: A read error is possible here, since a much larger clone lies one base away. The V gene is TRBV4-2, the J gene TRBJ2-7, with 7 bases lining up with TRBD1. From germline, CDR1 is LGHNA and CDR2 YNFKEQ. The CDR3 is 16 residues long. In nucleotides, the CDR3 is TGTGCCGGCAGCCAAGATCTCCGGACAGGACCCTACGAGCAGTACTTC. Translated: CAGSQDLRTGPYEQYF.

This rearrangement joins TRBV2 to TRBJ2-1, with a weak D call TRBD1 (5 bases). Trimming removed 7 bases from V and 7 bases from J, with 17 bases in between. Looked up from germline, CDR1 is SNHLY and CDR2 is FYNNEI. CDR3 length equals 14 residues. The CDR3 here is CASNPPQGRNEQFF. For the CDR3, the DNA is TGTGCCAGCAATCCCCCTCAGGGTAGGAATGAGCAGTTCTTC.

The genes are TRBV28 and TRBJ1-3, with D maybe TRBD1 (6 bases). The CDR3 has 16 amino acids. Germline V gives CDR1 MDHEN, CDR2 SYDVKM. V shed 5 bases and J shed 2 bases, with 16 bases lying between them. Here the CDR3 DNA reads TGTGCCAGCAGTCTCCCCCTTTACAGGGCTGGAAACACCATATATTTT. This codes for CASSLPLYRAGNTIYF.

V gene TRBV29-1 combines with J gene TRBJ2-7; D could derive from TRBD1 or TRBD2 (7 bases each). The CDR3 is 14 residues long. CDR1 SQVTM and CDR2 ANQGSEA come from the germline V gene. The ends were cut back, 6 bases at V and 2 bases at J, with 17 bases in the middle. The CDR3 protein is CSVQAQGGTYEQYF. CDR3 nucleotides: TGCAGCGTCCAGGCGCAGGGGGGGACCTACGAGCAGTACTTC.

This clonotype was detected ten times or more. J is TRBJ2-7 and V is TRBV10-2; TRBD2 agrees at 15 bases. V lost 8 bases and J lost 4; bases outside the gene matches: 9. Germline-derived CDR1 and CDR2 are WSHSY and SAAADI. The CDR3 spans 16 residues. CDR3 sequence reads: CASWGLAGGWSYEQYF. Written as DNA, the CDR3 is TGCGCCAGCTGGGGACTAGCGGGGGGTTGGTCATACGAGCAGTACTTC.

This chain joins TRBV2 and TRBJ2-7; TRBD2 agrees at 13 bases. V shed 7 bases, J shed 4 bases, and the junction held 4 bases outside the gene matches. The germline V gene has CDR1 SNHLY and CDR2 FYNNEI. This CDR3 has 14 residues. CDR3 amino acids: CASTWTSGSYEQYF. The CDR3 DNA reads TGTGCCAGCACTTGGACTAGCGGGAGTTACGAGCAGTACTTC.